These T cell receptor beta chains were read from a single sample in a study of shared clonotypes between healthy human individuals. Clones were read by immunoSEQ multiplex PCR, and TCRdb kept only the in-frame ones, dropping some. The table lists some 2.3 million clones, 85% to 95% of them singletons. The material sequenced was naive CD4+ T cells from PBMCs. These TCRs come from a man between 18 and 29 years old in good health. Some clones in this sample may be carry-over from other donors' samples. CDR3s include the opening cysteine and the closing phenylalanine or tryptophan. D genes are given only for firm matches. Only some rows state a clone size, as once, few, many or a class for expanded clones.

DNA: TGTGCCAGCAGCTCCTTAGCGGGAAATAGCGAGCAGTACTTC
CDR3: CASSSLAGNSEQYF
J: TRBJ2-7
D: TRBD2
size: .
V: TRBV11-3

DNA: TGTGCCAGCAGCTTAGCGCGGGAGGGGAATGAGCAGTTCTTC
CDR3: CASSLAREGNEQFF
J: TRBJ2-1
D: TRBD2
size: once
V: TRBV7-8

DNA: TGCGCCAGCAGCTTGGCCGGGGGACAGGGGGCTCGAGAGCAGTACTTC
CDR3: CASSLAGGQGAREQYF
J: TRBJ2-7
D: TRBD1
size: .
V: TRBV5-1

DNA: TGTGCCATCAGTGCGGGCAGGTCTTTTAGCAATCAGCCCCAGCATTTT
CDR3: CAISAGRSFSNQPQHF
J: TRBJ1-5
D: .
size: .
V: TRBV10-3

DNA: TGTGCCAGCAGCCGGACAGATACGCAGTATTTT
CDR3: CASSRTDTQYF
J: TRBJ2-3
D: .
size: .
V: TRBV7-2

DNA: TGTGCCAGCTCACCGGAGCAAGAGACCCAGTACTTC
CDR3: CASSPEQETQYF
J: TRBJ2-5
D: .
size: .
V: TRBV18

DNA: TGCGCCAGCAGCGGAAGGACAGGACCCTACGAGCAGTACTTC
CDR3: CASSGRTGPYEQYF
J: TRBJ2-7
D: TRBD1
size: .
V: TRBV5-1

DNA: TGTGCCAGTAGGCTCGGGGGGGCTGCGAACACTGAAGCTTTCTTT
CDR3: CASRLGGAANTEAFF
J: TRBJ1-1
D: .
size: .
V: TRBV19

DNA: TGTGCCAGCAGCGTCCGAGGTATGGGGACCAAAAACATTCAGTACTTC
CDR3: CASSVRGMGTKNIQYF
J: TRBJ2-4
D: .
size: .
V: TRBV28

DNA: TGTGCCACCAAGGGAAGTATTCAGCCCCAGCATTTT
CDR3: CATKGSIQPQHF
J: TRBJ1-5
D: .
size: .
V: TRBV28

DNA: TGTGCCAGCAGTTATTCAGGTCTGGGCACTGAAGCTTTCTTT
CDR3: CASSYSGLGTEAFF
J: TRBJ1-1
D: .
size: once
V: TRBV6-6

DNA: TGTGCCAGCAGCTTAGGTTCGACAGGGGGCTCCTACGAGCAGTACTTC
CDR3: CASSLGSTGGSYEQYF
J: TRBJ2-7
D: TRBD1
size: .
V: TRBV13

DNA: TGTGCCAGCAGCCTAACTCTAGCATACAATGAGCAGTTCTTC
CDR3: CASSLTLAYNEQFF
J: TRBJ2-1
D: .
size: .
V: TRBV11-3

DNA: TGTGCCTGGACGGGCGCCGTCTATAATTCACCCCTCCACTTT
CDR3: CAWTGAVYNSPLHF
J: TRBJ1-6
D: .
size: once
V: TRBV30

DNA: TGTGCCAGCAGCCAGGGACCGGACAGGGGGTGGAAAGAGACCCAGTACTTC
CDR3: CASSQGPDRGWKETQYF
J: TRBJ2-5
D: TRBD1
size: once
V: TRBV4-2

DNA: TGTGCCAGCGTAAGACTCGGGCCGTACGATGGCTACACCTTC
CDR3: CASVRLGPYDGYTF
J: TRBJ1-2
D: .
size: .
V: TRBV2

DNA: TGCGCCAGCAGCCCCCTCGCGGTGGGCTATGGCTACACCTTC
CDR3: CASSPLAVGYGYTF
J: TRBJ1-2
D: .
size: .
V: TRBV5-1

DNA: TGCGCCAGCCGACTGACAGGATTGAACACTGAAGCTTTCTTT
CDR3: CASRLTGLNTEAFF
J: TRBJ1-1
D: .
size: .
V: TRBV5-1

DNA: TGTGCCAGCAGTTTGACTTCAGGGTTCTCGGGAAACACCATATATTTT
CDR3: CASSLTSGFSGNTIYF
J: TRBJ1-3
D: .
size: .
V: TRBV6-6

DNA: TGTGCCAGTAGTACCCCGAGACAGGGGGCTTCCTACGAGCAGTACTTC
CDR3: CASSTPRQGASYEQYF
J: TRBJ2-7
D: TRBD1
size: .
V: TRBV19

DNA: TGCGCCAGCAGCCAAGACTGGGCGGGACCGTACAATGAGCAGTTCTTC
CDR3: CASSQDWAGPYNEQFF
J: TRBJ2-1
D: .
size: once
V: TRBV4-3

DNA: TGTGCCAGCTGTTTCCAGGACAGGGCACACCAGTACTTC
CDR3: CASCFQDRAHQYF
J: TRBJ2-5
D: TRBD1
size: once
V: TRBV2

DNA: TGTGCCAGCAGCCTAGCGTACGGAAACACTGAAGCTTTCTTT
CDR3: CASSLAYGNTEAFF
J: TRBJ1-1
D: .
size: .
V: TRBV7-2

DNA: TGTGCCAGCAAAGGACCTAAGGGCCGAGAGACCCAGTACTTC
CDR3: CASKGPKGRETQYF
J: TRBJ2-5
D: .
size: .
V: TRBV28

DNA: TGTGCCAGCAGATCGGTGGCGGGGCGAGAGACCCAGTACTTC
CDR3: CASRSVAGRETQYF
J: TRBJ2-5
D: .
size: .
V: TRBV7-2

DNA: TGTGCCAGTAGTACCAATCGGTGGGGACTAGCGGAGCAGTACTTC
CDR3: CASSTNRWGLAEQYF
J: TRBJ2-7
D: TRBD2
size: .
V: TRBV19

DNA: TGTGCCTGGAGTGTAATCGGCAGCTCTGGAAACACCATATATTTT
CDR3: CAWSVIGSSGNTIYF
J: TRBJ1-3
D: .
size: .
V: TRBV30

DNA: TGTGCCAGCATCCAGGTGTCCCATAACTACACCGGGGAGCTGTTTTTT
CDR3: CASIQVSHNYTGELFF
J: TRBJ2-2
D: .
size: .
V: TRBV21-1

DNA: TGTGCCAGCAGGACGGACAGGGCGGTTATCCACGAGCAGTACTTC
CDR3: CASRTDRAVIHEQYF
J: TRBJ2-7
D: TRBD1
size: .
V: TRBV5-4

DNA: TGTGCCAGCAGCTCGCCCCAGTCGACGCAAAGCAATTACAATGAGCAGTTCTTC
CDR3: CASSSPQSTQSNYNEQFF
J: TRBJ2-1
D: .
size: .
V: TRBV5-4

DNA: TGTGCCAGCAGTTTATCTTGGCAGGGGAGGGAGACCCAGTACTTC
CDR3: CASSLSWQGRETQYF
J: TRBJ2-5
D: .
size: .
V: TRBV27

DNA: TGTGCCAGCAGTTTATACAGGACAGTGAAGAACACCGGGGAGCTGTTTTTT
CDR3: CASSLYRTVKNTGELFF
J: TRBJ2-2
D: .
size: .
V: TRBV27

DNA: TGTGCCAGCAGCTTGTCCCGGGACAGGGGATACTCTGGGGCCAACGTCCTGACTTTC
CDR3: CASSLSRDRGYSGANVLTF
J: TRBJ2-6
D: TRBD1
size: .
V: TRBV7-6

DNA: TGTGCCTGGAGGGGTCGGGGCGGCGATCAGCCCCAGCATTTT
CDR3: CAWRGRGGDQPQHF
J: TRBJ1-5
D: .
size: .
V: TRBV30

DNA: TGTGCCAGCAGCTTATCCCTAGCGGGATACAATGAGCAGTTCTTC
CDR3: CASSLSLAGYNEQFF
J: TRBJ2-1
D: TRBD2
size: .
V: TRBV5-5

DNA: TGTGCCAGCAGCTTCATCAGGTTAGATACGCAGTATTTT
CDR3: CASSFIRLDTQYF
J: TRBJ2-3
D: .
size: .
V: TRBV7-2

DNA: TGTGCCACCAGCAGAGATCGGGGAGGAATACAGGGTATCCGCTACACCTTC
CDR3: CATSRDRGGIQGIRYTF
J: TRBJ1-2
D: .
size: .
V: TRBV15

DNA: TGTGCCAGCAGCTTCTTTGACCGTATGAACACTGAAGCTTTCTTT
CDR3: CASSFFDRMNTEAFF
J: TRBJ1-1
D: .
size: .
V: TRBV5-4

DNA: TGTGCCAGCAGCTTAGTGCAGGGCCTGAGGGATCAGCCCCAGCATTTT
CDR3: CASSLVQGLRDQPQHF
J: TRBJ1-5
D: .
size: .
V: TRBV7-9

DNA: TGTGCCAGCAGCCTACGGGACAGGGGCACTGAAGCTTTCTTT
CDR3: CASSLRDRGTEAFF
J: TRBJ1-1
D: TRBD1
size: .
V: TRBV7-8

DNA: TGTGCCAGCAGATCAGACCGAACGAGCACTGAAGCTTTCTTT
CDR3: CASRSDRTSTEAFF
J: TRBJ1-1
D: .
size: .
V: TRBV6-4

DNA: TGTGCCAGCAGCGTCCTCCAACTAGCGGGAGTTTACGAGCAGTACTTC
CDR3: CASSVLQLAGVYEQYF
J: TRBJ2-7
D: TRBD2
size: .
V: TRBV9